The rows below give T cell receptor beta chains drawn from one sample of a study of radiotherapy plus CTLA-4 blockade in lung cancer. The assay was immunoSEQ multiplex PCR, and TCRdb's table has in-frame clones only and misses some. The table includes roughly 60,000 clones, roughly three quarters detected once. The sample consisted of peripheral blood, taken from a patient treated with radiotherapy plus ipilimumab. The receptors were gathered from a human donor with non-small cell lung cancer who had a complete response to radiotherapy plus ipilimumab. Each CDR3 is given with its conserved first and last residue. A D gene is named only where the DNA matches it firmly. A clone size is listed for some rows: how often the clone was seen (once, few, many), or a class if it is expanded.

J gene	V gene	D gene	clone size	CDR3 protein	CDR3 DNA
TRBJ2-7	TRBV6-5	TRBD2	.	CASTGTSGYEQYF	TGTGCCAGCACTGGGACTAGCGGCTACGAGCAGTACTTC
TRBJ1-5	TRBV19	TRBD1	.	CATMRTGPSNQPQHF	TGTGCCACTATGAGGACAGGGCCGAGCAATCAGCCCCAGCATTTT
TRBJ2-5	TRBV19	.	.	CASSLEWQGFQETQYF	TGTGCCAGTAGTCTAGAGTGGCAGGGATTTCAAGAGACCCAGTACTTC
TRBJ2-3	TRBV4-3	.	.	CASSYQVLADSTDTQYF	TGCGCCAGCAGCTATCAGGTTTTAGCGGACAGCACAGATACGCAGTATTTT
TRBJ2-7	TRBV11-2	.	.	CASSALQGIYEQYF	TGTGCCAGCAGCGCGTTACAGGGTATCTACGAGCAGTACTTC
TRBJ2-5	TRBV6-5	TRBD2	few	CASSYVRGALETQYF	TGTGCCAGCAGTTACGTGCGGGGGGCCCTTGAGACCCAGTACTTC
TRBJ2-6	TRBV7-9	TRBD2	few	CATLRSGGRGANVLTF	TGTGCCACCCTACGCAGCGGGGGACGTGGGGCCAACGTCCTGACTTTC
TRBJ2-4	TRBV5-5	.	few	CASSPERNIQYF	TGTGCCAGCAGCCCTGAACGGAACATTCAGTACTTC
TRBJ2-2	TRBV6-1	.	once	CASSNRHPGELFF	TGTGCCAGCAGTAATAGACATCCCGGGGAGCTGTTTTTT
TRBJ2-7	TRBV7-2	.	.	CASSLGGDGTYEQYF	TGTGCCAGCAGCTTAGGGGGGGACGGCACCTACGAGCAGTACTTC
TRBJ1-1	TRBV18	TRBD1	.	CASSPGRGDTEAFF	TGTGCCAGCTCACCCGGCAGGGGGGACACTGAAGCTTTCTTT
TRBJ1-3	TRBV5-4	.	few	CASFSSPGNTIYF	TGTGCCAGCTTCTCTTCCCCTGGAAACACCATATATTTT
TRBJ2-1	TRBV5-1	TRBD1	.	CASSLRGTGYNEQFF	TGCGCCAGCAGCTTGAGGGGGACAGGCTACAATGAGCAGTTCTTC
TRBJ1-2	TRBV28	.	.	CASRRRGRGNYGYTF	TGTGCCAGCAGACGAAGAGGGAGGGGGAACTATGGCTACACCTTC
TRBJ2-7	TRBV19	.	once	CASSIQQDGSYEQYF	TGTGCCAGTAGTATTCAACAGGACGGGTCCTACGAGCAGTACTTC
TRBJ1-4	TRBV7-2	.	few	CASSGGGNEKLFF	TGTGCCAGCAGTGGGGGCGGTAATGAAAAACTGTTTTTT
TRBJ2-5	TRBV5-5	.	.	CASSLDFRETQYF	TGTGCCAGCAGCTTGGATTTTCGGGAGACCCAGTACTTC
TRBJ1-6	TRBV27	.	few	CASSYNSLINSPLHF	TGTGCCAGCAGCTATAATTCACTTATCAATTCACCCCTCCACTTT
TRBJ2-7	TRBV5-1	.	few	CASSLRPMAREQYF	TGCGCCAGCAGCTTGAGACCGATGGCTAGGGAGCAGTACTTC
TRBJ2-5	TRBV7-7	TRBD2	medium-sized	CASSLGTSGRADETQYF	TGTGCTAGCAGCTTAGGGACTAGCGGGAGGGCCGATGAGACCCAGTACTTC
TRBJ2-2	TRBV15	.	.	CATSRDRGNGELFF	TGTGCCACCAGCAGAGATCGGGGTAACGGGGAGCTGTTTTTT
TRBJ2-2	TRBV28	TRBD2	.	CASSFLGRTSGGWNTGELFF	TGTGCCAGCAGTTTCTTAGGCCGGACTAGCGGGGGTTGGAACACCGGGGAGCTGTTTTTT